These T cell receptor beta chains were read from a single sample in a study of CD8+ T cells in alopecia areata. Produced via immunoSEQ multiplex PCR; TCRdb's table is partial and in-frame only. The sample lists 110,000 or so clones; 30% to 40% were seen once. The sample comprised CD4+ T cells sorted from blood. These receptor sequences come from a human donor with alopecia areata. Both conserved end residues are part of each CDR3. The D gene is left open where the match is weak. Clone sizes are given selectively: once, few, many, or a class where the clone is expanded.

v_gene: TRBV7-9; j_gene: TRBJ2-3; abundance: NA; d_gene: NA; CDR3aa: CASSLARGTSLDTQYF; CDR3nt: TGTGCCAGCAGCTTAGCCCGAGGGACCTCGCTCGATACGCAGTATTTT
v_gene: TRBV18; j_gene: TRBJ2-7; abundance: NA; d_gene: NA; CDR3aa: CASQAGHGFLHEQYF; CDR3nt: TGTGCCAGCCAAGCGGGACATGGGTTCCTCCACGAGCAGTACTTC
v_gene: TRBV29-1; j_gene: TRBJ2-2; abundance: few; d_gene: NA; CDR3aa: CSVMTGELFF; CDR3nt: TGCAGCGTGATGACCGGGGAGCTGTTTTTT
v_gene: TRBV7-2; j_gene: TRBJ2-1; abundance: NA; d_gene: NA; CDR3aa: CASSLRNEQFF; CDR3nt: TGTGCCAGCAGCTTACGAAATGAGCAGTTCTTC
v_gene: TRBV29-1; j_gene: TRBJ1-1; abundance: NA; d_gene: NA; CDR3aa: CSVGSQRGPGNTEAFF; CDR3nt: TGCAGCGTTGGGTCGCAGCGGGGCCCCGGGAACACTGAAGCTTTCTTT
v_gene: TRBV10-3; j_gene: TRBJ2-4; abundance: few; d_gene: NA; CDR3aa: CAIRGTEKNIQYF; CDR3nt: TGTGCCATCAGAGGGACCGAGAAAAACATTCAGTACTTC
v_gene: TRBV11-2; j_gene: TRBJ2-5; abundance: few; d_gene: TRBD1; CDR3aa: CASSSDRGETQYF; CDR3nt: TGTGCCAGCAGCTCGGACAGGGGCGAGACCCAGTACTTC
v_gene: TRBV7-2; j_gene: TRBJ1-2; abundance: NA; d_gene: NA; CDR3aa: CASSLRQGTNYGYTF; CDR3nt: TGTGCCAGCAGCTTACGGCAGGGGACTAACTATGGCTACACCTTC
v_gene: TRBV7-2; j_gene: TRBJ2-5; abundance: few; d_gene: NA; CDR3aa: CASSLASGLRGPGETQYF; CDR3nt: TGTGCCAGCAGCTTAGCGAGCGGCCTCCGGGGGCCCGGAGAGACCCAGTACTTC
v_gene: TRBV9; j_gene: TRBJ1-1; abundance: NA; d_gene: NA; CDR3aa: CASSVAGTSEAFF; CDR3nt: TGTGCCAGCAGCGTGGCCGGGACGTCTGAAGCTTTCTTT
v_gene: TRBV5-4; j_gene: TRBJ2-7; abundance: NA; d_gene: TRBD2; CDR3aa: CASSSTSGSYEQYF; CDR3nt: TGTGCCAGCAGCTCTACTAGCGGGTCCTACGAGCAGTACTTC
v_gene: TRBV5-1; j_gene: TRBJ2-7; abundance: NA; d_gene: NA; CDR3aa: CASSLETRGSEQYF; CDR3nt: TGCGCCAGCAGCTTGGAGACTCGAGGTTCCGAGCAGTACTTC
v_gene: TRBV6-5; j_gene: TRBJ2-3; abundance: NA; d_gene: NA; CDR3aa: CASGWRDSRDTQYF; CDR3nt: TGTGCCAGCGGATGGCGGGACTCCCGGGATACGCAGTATTTT
v_gene: TRBV2; j_gene: TRBJ1-1; abundance: once; d_gene: NA; CDR3aa: CASCRGHTEAFF; CDR3nt: TGTGCCAGCTGCAGGGGCCACACTGAAGCTTTCTTT
v_gene: TRBV5-6; j_gene: TRBJ2-1; abundance: NA; d_gene: NA; CDR3aa: CASSPRQWGNEQFF; CDR3nt: TGTGCCAGCAGCCCACGCCAATGGGGGAATGAGCAGTTCTTC
v_gene: TRBV6-5; j_gene: TRBJ2-7; abundance: once; d_gene: TRBD2; CDR3aa: CASSKAGLSYEQYF; CDR3nt: TGTGCCAGCAGCAAAGCGGGACTCTCCTACGAGCAGTACTTC
v_gene: TRBV30; j_gene: TRBJ2-5; abundance: NA; d_gene: NA; CDR3aa: CAWSVRLAETQYF; CDR3nt: TGTGCCTGGAGTGTACGTCTAGCTGAGACCCAGTACTTC
v_gene: TRBV5-1; j_gene: TRBJ2-7; abundance: NA; d_gene: NA; CDR3aa: CASSSPTYEQYF; CDR3nt: TGCGCCAGCAGCTCCCCAACCTACGAGCAGTACTTC
v_gene: TRBV29-1; j_gene: TRBJ2-3; abundance: NA; d_gene: TRBD1; CDR3aa: CSAEDRVRADTQYF; CDR3nt: TGCAGCGCCGAGGACAGGGTTAGGGCAGATACGCAGTATTTT
v_gene: TRBV30; j_gene: TRBJ2-7; abundance: NA; d_gene: NA; CDR3aa: CAESRAGSYEQYF; CDR3nt: TGTGCGGAGTCAAGGGCGGGGTCCTACGAGCAGTACTTC
v_gene: TRBV5-1; j_gene: TRBJ2-1; abundance: once; d_gene: NA; CDR3aa: CASSSSQSGAYNEQFF; CDR3nt: TGCGCCAGCAGCTCTAGCCAGTCCGGGGCTTACAATGAGCAGTTCTTC
v_gene: TRBV5-1; j_gene: TRBJ2-3; abundance: NA; d_gene: NA; CDR3aa: CASSFGRGATDTQYF; CDR3nt: TGCGCCAGCAGCTTCGGAAGGGGCGCCACAGATACGCAGTATTTT
v_gene: TRBV4-2; j_gene: TRBJ1-1; abundance: NA; d_gene: NA; CDR3aa: CASSQLDANTEAFF; CDR3nt: TGTGCCAGCAGCCAACTCGATGCGAACACTGAAGCTTTCTTT
v_gene: TRBV29-1; j_gene: TRBJ2-1; abundance: NA; d_gene: NA; CDR3aa: CSVDGFEEGGYNEQFF; CDR3nt: TGCAGCGTTGATGGATTCGAAGAGGGCGGGTACAATGAGCAGTTCTTC
v_gene: TRBV29-1; j_gene: TRBJ1-1; abundance: NA; d_gene: NA; CDR3aa: CSVEAPMNTEAFF; CDR3nt: TGCAGCGTTGAAGCACCGATGAACACTGAAGCTTTCTTT